What follows describes a single TCR beta chain. Per germline, CDR1 SGHRS and CDR2 YFSETQ. The CDR3 contains 16 residues. V lost 0 bases to trimming and J lost 2 bases; unmatched junction nucleotides: 3. The data originate from a study of blood T cell repertoires in COVID-19. Turning to the study itself: The United States, Italy and Spain supplied acute and convalescent COVID-19 samples. T cells, B-cell-depleted T cells, or PBMCs provided the cDNA or gDNA that served as material.

Authors' data handling: Amplified reference gene primers provided the basis for estimating nucleated cell counts. This table comes from immunoSEQ multiplex PCR, and its TCRdb copy is limited to in-frame clones, with some not included. The D gene and trimming were derived from the DNA, and the V and J assignments and clone size from that table. In the table there are roughly 62,000 clones, 70% to 90% of which are singletons. What was sequenced was peripheral blood. This receptor was obtained from a man between 70 and 80 years old with acute or convalescent COVID-19. The J gene is TRBJ2-3, the V gene TRBV5-1; 10 bases are a match to TRBD2. The CDR3 sequence: CASSLVSGRATDTQYF. The CDR3 coding sequence is TGCGCCAGCAGCTTGGTCAGCGGGAGGGCCACAGATACGCAGTATTTT.